This TCR beta chain was sequenced during a study of OX40 agonist ivuxolimab in advanced cancers. Background on the study: Participants averaged about 60 years of age (range about 23 to 79) and were roughly 83% male.

Germline V gives CDR1 SGHRS, CDR2 YFSETQ. Trimming removed 4 bases from V and 0 bases from J, with 9 bases in between. The CDR3 spans 14 residues. Measured with immunoSEQ multiplex PCR; TCRdb has only the in-frame clones, and not every one. The sample holds roughly 93,000 clones, under 85% seen once. The rearrangement uses TRBV5-1 and TRBJ2-3, with D possibly being TRBD1 or TRBD2 (5 bases each). The material sequenced was CD4+ or CD8+ T cells sorted from blood, taken in a trial of the OX40 agonist ivuxolimab. The source is an adult with an advanced solid tumor such as melanoma, head and neck, liver or kidney cancer. DNA of the CDR3: TGCGCCAGCAGCCCCGGGACCAGCACAGATACGCAGTATTTT. It yields the protein CASSPGTSTDTQYF.